One and the same sample provided the 21 T cell receptor beta chains below, sequenced in a study of blood T cell repertoires in COVID-19 (TCRdb year 2020). To prepare the library, the immunoSEQ multiplex PCR assay was applied. As stored in TCRdb, this immuneACCESS dataset retains in-frame rearrangements with V and J assigned. A fraction of the clones does not appear; measured against another copy, unresolved V genes explain less than half of the discrepancy, and the remainder lacks a known reason. The sample table lists 110,000 or so clones, 85% of them with a count of one. Together, the top ten hold more than 10% of the sample. The source material was peripheral blood. These receptors were collected from a human donor in a cohort sampled during active COVID-19.

This clone showed up just once. The DNA of the CDR3 is TGTGCCAGCAGGGACAGGGGTGGGGCCTACAATGAGCAGTTCTTC. It codes for CASRDRGGAYNEQFF. The chain combines TRBV2 with TRBJ2-1; 9 bases are a match to TRBD1. Germline loops: CDR1 SNHLY, CDR2 FYNNEI. The CDR3 runs to 15 residues. V shed 6 bases and J 2 bases; nucleotides not matched to a gene: 5.

The chain links TRBV7-9 to TRBJ2-7; 8 positions agree with TRBD1. The CDR3 has 14 amino acids. Germline values: CDR1 SEHNR, CDR2 FQNEAQ (reference sequence). V lost 2 bases, J lost 6 bases, and 6 bases stayed unmatched. CDR3 sequence: CASSLKGQGTEQYF. CDR3 nucleotides: TGTGCCAGCAGCTTAAAAGGACAGGGTACCGAGCAGTACTTC.

The chain joins TRBV5-6 to TRBJ2-7; maybe TRBD2 (7 bases). The CDR3 is 17 amino acids. The germline gives CDR1 SGHDT, CDR2 YYEEEE. Trimming took 4 bases from V and 0 from J, leaving 20 bases between them. The CDR3 DNA follows: TGTGCCAGCAGCCTTGGCCGGGGGGCCCGGCTCTCCTACGAGCAGTACTTC. Amino acids: CASSLGRGARLSYEQYF.

V usage is TRBV12-3 or TRBV12-4 and J usage is TRBJ1-1, with D unclear. V was shortened by 5 bases and J by 5 bases, with 9 bases between the two germline ends. CDR3 length: 12 amino acids. CDR3: CASSRSLTEAFF. As DNA, the CDR3 is TGTGCCAGCAGTCGGAGCCTGACTGAAGCTTTCTTT.

J is TRBJ2-3 and V is TRBV15; TRBD1 matches 9 bases. Germline CDR1 and CDR2: LNHNV and YYDKDF (reference sequence). This CDR3 contains 17 residues. V gave up 1 base and J gave up 2 bases; unmatched junction bases: 7. CDR3 protein: CATSRARGTGFTDTQYF. CDR3 DNA sequence: TGTGCCACCAGCAGAGCCCGGGGGACAGGGTTCACAGATACGCAGTATTTT.

A few counts support this clone. CDR3 nucleotide sequence: TGTGCCAGCAGTTACGTCGCGACTAGGAACAAGGATACGCAGTATTTT. Translation: CASSYVATRNKDTQYF. This rearrangement joins TRBV6-2 or TRBV6-3 to TRBJ2-3, with a weak D call TRBD2 (6 bases). Germline CDR1 and CDR2: MNHEY and SVGEGT. This CDR3 is 16 amino acids long. V shed 2 bases and J shed 6 bases, with 18 bases lying between them.

This clone has only one observation. The rearrangement joins TRBV5-1 to TRBJ1-2, with 7 bases matching TRBD1. Germline CDR1 and CDR2: SGHRS and YFSETQ. V dropped 0 bases and J dropped 1; count of bases not matched to a gene: 6. This CDR3 spans 16 amino acids. This CDR3 is CASSLGTGTVNYGYTF. CDR3 nucleotides: TGCGCCAGCAGCTTGGGGACCGGGACAGTTAACTATGGCTACACCTTC.

The V gene is TRBV7-9, the J gene TRBJ2-7, with TRBD2 matching 9 bases. The CDR3 sequence is 19 residues long. Germline lookup yields CDR1 SEHNR and CDR2 FQNEAQ (reference sequence). V gave up 3 bases and J gave up 1 base; unmatched junction bases: 16. The CDR3 sequence: CASSLLPVAGARGSYEQYF. Here the CDR3 DNA reads TGTGCCAGCAGCTTGCTACCTGTAGCGGGGGCCAGGGGGTCCTACGAGCAGTACTTC.

This clone was observed a handful of times. The chain is built from TRBV12-3 or TRBV12-4 and TRBJ1-5; perhaps TRBD1 as D (6 bases). Trimming removed 6 bases from V and 7 bases from J, with 13 bases in between. CDR3 size: 13 residues. In nucleotides, the CDR3 is TGTGCCAGCAGGGGGGCGTCAGAGCAGCCCCAGCATTTT. This sequence encodes CASRGASEQPQHF.

This clone turned up a few times. V is TRBV10-3 and J is TRBJ1-1, with D uncertain. Trimming stripped 4 bases from V and 1 base from J, with 13 bases between. Germline V gene sequence: CDR1 ENHRY, CDR2 SYGVKD. The length of the CDR3 is 15 residues. CDR3 sequence (DNA): TGTGCCATCAGTGTAGAGGGTTCGGGGAACACTGAAGCTTTCTTT. This codes for CAISVEGSGNTEAFF.

The chain carries TRBV6-5 and TRBJ2-3, with 9 bases matching TRBD2. The germline V gene encodes CDR1 MNHEY and CDR2 SVGAGI. V trimming: 3 bases; J trimming: 7 bases; junction bases outside the gene matches: 8. CDR3 length equals 15 residues. The CDR3, as DNA: TGTGCCAGCAGTTATTTGGGCGGGGGGGCAAATACGCAGTATTTT. Its translation is CASSYLGGGANTQYF.

This sequence joins TRBV28 and TRBJ1-2; a weak D match, TRBD1 (6 bases). Trimming cost V 6 bases and J 3 bases, with 11 bases left between them. Per germline, CDR1 MDHEN and CDR2 SYDVKM. The CDR3 has 13 amino acids. The DNA for the CDR3 is TGTGCCAGCAGGCCTGGACAGTACTATGGCTACACCTTC. Its protein product is CASRPGQYYGYTF.

This clone was counted between two and nine times. The chain links TRBV6-2 or TRBV6-3 to TRBJ2-1; a weak D match, TRBD1 (5 bases). Looked up from germline, CDR1 is MNHEY and CDR2 is SVGEGT. The CDR3 has 15 residues. Trimming pared 6 bases from V and 0 bases from J, leaving 12 bases between. CDR3 sequence: CASSLTDSSYNEQFF. CDR3 nucleotides: TGTGCCAGCAGCCTGACAGACAGCTCCTACAATGAGCAGTTCTTC.

The chain employs TRBV11-2 and TRBJ2-5; 7 nucleotides line up with TRBD2. The CDR3 is made up of 17 amino acids. Unmatched junction bases numbered 7, after V lost 0 bases and J lost 0 bases. Germline assignment: CDR1 SGHAT and CDR2 FQNNGV. The DNA of the CDR3 is TGTGCCAGCAGCTTAGATTGGGACTACATGTACCAAGAGACCCAGTACTTC. It codes for CASSLDWDYMYQETQYF.

This chain uses TRBV19 with TRBJ1-1; 12 bases fit TRBD1. After removal of 4 bases from V and 4 bases from J, the junction contained 7 bases not matched to a gene. Per germline, CDR1 LNHDA and CDR2 SQIVND (reference sequence). This CDR3 has 16 amino acids. In DNA form, the CDR3 reads TGTGCCAGTAGTAGATACCCGGGACAGGGGGCCACTGAAGCTTTCTTT. Its translation: CASSRYPGQGATEAFF.

The genes are TRBV14 and TRBJ1-1; D gene unclear. The CDR3 contains 16 residues. The germline V and J ends were trimmed by 4 bases and 0 bases, with 15 bases remaining between them. Germline V lookup: CDR1 SGHDN, CDR2 FVKESK. The CDR3 sequence: CASSPLDPRVNTEAFF. CDR3 DNA sequence: TGTGCCAGCAGCCCACTTGACCCGCGGGTGAACACTGAAGCTTTCTTT.

This clone has only one observation. The chain joins TRBV12-3 or TRBV12-4 to TRBJ1-3, with D unclear. Trimming took 2 bases from V and 12 from J, leaving 14 bases between them. The CDR3 runs to 13 residues. The CDR3 DNA reads TGTGCCAGCAGTTTACCCTACCGGGAGGGCATATATTTT. Translation gives CASSLPYREGIYF.

The chain joins TRBV15 to TRBJ2-3; D perhaps matches TRBD2 (7 bases). Trimming stripped 0 bases from V and 1 base from J, with 11 bases between. The germline V gene encodes CDR1 LNHNV and CDR2 YYDKDF (reference sequence). CDR3 length equals 16 residues. CDR3 bases: TGTGCCACCAGCAGAGATGGGGGGGCCGGCACAGATACGCAGTATTTT. It encodes CATSRDGGAGTDTQYF.

The chain uses TRBV5-1 and TRBJ1-2, with 7 bases aligning to TRBD1. Germline CDR1 reads SGHRS; CDR2 reads YFSETQ. This CDR3 region has 16 residues. Germline trimming cut 4 bases from V and 2 bases from J; bases unmatched to any gene: 11. CDR3 bases: TGCGCCAGCAGCCCGCAACCGGGACAGCTAAACTATGGCTACACCTTC. Its protein product is CASSPQPGQLNYGYTF.

V gene TRBV7-6 combines with J gene TRBJ2-1, with no clear D. The CDR3 is made up of 13 amino acids. From germline, CDR1 is SGHVS and CDR2 FNYEAQ. The V end was cut by 1 base, the J end by 6 bases, with 7 bases between. Written as DNA, the CDR3 is TGTGCCAGCAGCTTAGTTCAGATCAATGAGCAGTTCTTC. Its translation: CASSLVQINEQFF.

The J gene is TRBJ2-3, the V gene TRBV10-3; 10 positions agree with TRBD1. CDR1 ENHRY and CDR2 SYGVKD come from the germline V gene. V lost 4 bases, J lost 4 bases, and 5 bases stayed unmatched. The CDR3 loop spans 15 amino acids. CDR3 sequence: CAISVSGQGSDTQYF. For the CDR3, the DNA is TGTGCCATCAGTGTCTCGGGACAGGGGTCAGATACGCAGTATTTT.